This entry features one T cell receptor (beta chain) sequence. Original handling: Scientists estimated how many nucleated cells there were by amplifying reference gene primers. The table came from immunoSEQ multiplex PCR; TCRdb's copy has only in-frame clones and leaves some out. V and J calls and clone size follow that table, whereas D and trimming were derived from the DNA. This sample has 340,000 or so clones, with over 75% found just once. This CDR3 region has 16 residues. Germline V lookup: CDR1 SNHLY, CDR2 FYNNEI. J gave up 10 bases and V 4 bases, and 10 bases lay outside the gene matches. This specimen belongs to a study of blood T cell repertoires in COVID-19. Looking at the study overall: T cells, B-cell-depleted T cells, or PBMCs supplied cDNA or gDNA.

J is TRBJ1-6 and V is TRBV2; TRBD1 matches 10 bases. The sample consisted of peripheral blood. The clonotype originates from a man aged 50 or older with active or convalescent COVID-19. CDR3 residues: CASSVGQGGRRSPLHF. The CDR3 nucleotides are TGTGCCAGCAGTGTCGGACAGGGGGGTCGCAGATCACCCCTCCACTTT.